This T cell receptor (beta chain) was profiled in a study of tumor-infiltrating lymphocytes in primary liver carcinoma (dated by TCRdb to 2017 to 2019). For the wider study: Of the five patients (three men and two women, aged 30 to 69 years), four had hepatocellular carcinoma and one had combined HCC and intrahepatic cholangiocarcinoma. The five patients had tumors of stage T1-T3 N0M0, with maximum diameters ranging from 4.2 to 10 cm. Each sample produced about 3.5 to 7.13 million productive TCRbeta reads, and read depth showed no significant difference between tissue types. TCRbeta repertoire sequencing, expression microarrays and whole-exome sequencing were combined in the study across five regions of each liver tumor, with adjacent normal tissue and blood also included. Repertoires from technical replicates were highly reproducible, with mean shared-clone rates approximately 0.92 and correlation coefficients above 0.98. The roughly 25 tumor region samples were profiled with Agilent mRNA microarrays so that TCRbeta repertoire diversity could be related to the local molecular phenotype. A total of approximately 35 specimens from 5 patients, comprising 25 or so tumor regions, 5 adjacent noncancerous liver tissues and 5 peripheral blood samples, were covered by TCRbeta repertoire sequencing. The paper as a whole reports these results and caveats: Repertoire overlap was higher between tumor regions (mean around 36%) than tumor-adjacent (approximately 17%) or tumor-blood (approximately 14%) pairs, consistent with antigen-driven expansion. The top 250 clones accounted for a significantly greater share of the repertoire in tumors than in blood (p = 0.039). Since the samples were bulk and unsorted, there was no way to compare CD4+ and CD8+ T cell repertoires. The study included only four to six patients, and the authors note findings should be validated in a larger study. Only the TCR beta chain was sequenced, so true repertoire diversity is likely underestimated because unpaired alpha chains were not captured. Just about 8-25% of top clones turned up in all five regions of a tumor, which suggests spatial heterogeneity among tumor-infiltrating T cells.

Using a constant-region primer and ProtoScript II reverse transcriptase, TCRbeta-specific cDNA was reverse-transcribed from about 540 ng total RNA. TCRbeta libraries were built with three nested multiplex PCR rounds, a slightly modified ARM-PCR procedure. Each of the first two PCR rounds ran for nine to eleven cycles and used multiplex TRBV1-TRBV30 forward primers together with a Cbeta reverse primer. Sample barcodes and Illumina adapters were added in a final 25-cycle PCR using Deep VentR polymerase. Before sequencing, amplicons between 200 and 500 bp were purified from gel using a QIAquick gel extraction kit. An Illumina HiSeq 2500 was used to sequence the TCRbeta amplicons, generating 250-bp paired-end reads. The paper's data handling went like this. Reads were quality-trimmed with Trimmomatic v0.33, and paired reads were merged with FLASH v1.2.11 to recover full CDR3 sequences. V, D and J germline segments were assigned to the rearranged TCRbeta sequences by MiGEC v1.2.1b. Clonotype statistics and Shannon-Wiener diversity indices were calculated with VDJtools v1.0.0. Except for diversity analysis, only the 250 most abundant clonotypes of each sample were used in subsequent analyses to reduce sampling bias. TCRdb redid the processing of the public reads, applying fastp at Q25 and MiXCR, and retained in-frame beta chains. When rows share a CDR3 protein, they turn into one entry using the most common DNA and genes. It is TCRdb's table, rather than the study itself, that gives the V and J calls and clone size. This sample is represented by 40,000 to 55,000 distinct CDR3 sequences; 70% to 85% of them were singletons. The ten top clones hold 29% of the sample.

A remark on this clonotype: Its binding antigen is unknown. The conserved final phenylalanine or tryptophan is absent from the CDR3, which likely points to a read error.

Total RNA and DNA were co-extracted from around 18-30 mg of bulk tissue with the AllPrep DNA/RNA mini kit, without cell sorting. Between November 2015 and early 2016, roughly 5 patients in China with histopathologically diagnosed primary liver carcinoma had their tumors surgically resected. At the time of sampling, the patients were treatment-naive and had chronic HBV infection. Five spatially separated regions were sampled per tumor: superior, inferior, left-lateral and right-lateral poles, plus the tumor centre. More than 75% viable tumor cells were found by histology in every tumor sample. Each fresh piece of tumor and adjacent tissue was cut in two, with one half stored in RNAlater at -80 degrees C and the other half sent for histology. CDR1 and CDR2 are drawn from the germline V gene: MNHEY, SVGAGI. V has 5 bases trimmed and J has 6 bases trimmed; junction bases matching no gene number 14. The CDR3 sequence runs 18 residues, both termini included. This entry keeps only the CDR3 DNA: 54 bases, framed from base 1.

The rearranged chain carries TRBV6-5 and TRBJ2-6, with 9 bases aligning to TRBD1. Sequencing was performed on liver tumor tissue from sampling region 5. The cell subset or site label on this specimen signifies: tumor region T5, tumor centre. The clonotype comes from a man in his forties with primary liver carcinoma and hepatitis B virus infection. The nucleotide sequence is given as TGTGCCAGCAGTCTTTGGACAGGGGTGAAAGCTGTGGCCAACGTCCTGACTTCC. Protein translation: CASSLWTGVKAVANVLTS.